The entry below describes one T cell receptor (beta chain). Sequenced by immunoSEQ multiplex PCR; TCRdb stores in-frame clones only, minus some. The sample has 55,000 to 70,000 clones, about three quarters seen once; the top ten hold about 24%. This sample stems from a study of blood T cell repertoires in COVID-19. The CDR3 has 16 amino acids. Germline values: CDR1 SGHRS, CDR2 YFSETQ. Trimming left V 0 bases short and J 5 bases short, with 16 bases between. The receptor's source is a human donor in a cohort sampled during active COVID-19. Source material: peripheral blood. V usage is TRBV5-1 and J usage is TRBJ2-3; D possibly corresponds to TRBD2 (5 bases). The CDR3 region has the DNA TGCGCCAGCAGCTTGGGACTACGGGAAAGGAGAGATACGCAGTATTTT. Its translation: CASSLGLRERRDTQYF.